The T cell receptor beta chain described here comes from a study of Graves' ophthalmopathy and Graves' hyperthyroidism. CDR3 length: 14 amino acids. The V end was cut by 5 bases, the J end by 0 bases, with 10 bases between. CDR1 is SGHAT, CDR2 FQNNGV, per germline. Scientists amplified the TCR beta CDR3 regions from RNA transcripts. RT-PCR with HTBI primers came first, then second-round multiplex PCR. TCRdb re-called the multiplex PCR reads with MiXCR, one entry per CDR3 protein. This sample carries 660,000 or so distinct CDR3 sequences, roughly two fifths of them seen once, and the ten largest clones take more than 2.5%. Details on this clonotype: The antigen is not known.

General study results and limits: Most expanded thyroid clonotypes above 0.001 frequency also appeared in blood.

Certain patients, namely those with other autoimmune diseases, uncontrolled infections, pregnancy or lactation, were excluded. Clinical symptoms, serum thyroxine, TRAb, thyroid ultrasound and orbital computed tomography were relied on for diagnosis. The chain joins TRBV11-2 to TRBJ1-1; D remains ambiguous. Sequenced material: peripheral blood. The receptor was isolated from an adult man with Graves' ophthalmopathy. CDR3 in DNA: TGTGCCAGCAGCAGTTACTCAGTGAACACTGAAGCTTTCTTT. The encoded protein is CASSSYSVNTEAFF.